Each of the 16 T cell receptor beta chains below was sequenced from the same sample in a study of blood T cells in healthy people across ages. A second PCR of 7 to 11 cycles used a sample-barcoded 5' primer and a J-beta primer mix. TCRdb re-derived calls from the 5' RACE reads in MiXCR, one entry per CDR3 protein. The repertoire holds 700,000 to 850,000 distinct CDR3 sequences, around 36% seen once, with 13% in the top ten. Sequenced material: blood. The receptors here all came from a man aged 18 to 29 in good health.

V gene TRBV15 combines with J gene TRBJ1-1; no clear D. CDR1 is LNHNV, CDR2 YYDKDF, per germline (reference sequence). The CDR3 is 13 amino acids. V was clipped by 1 base and J by 1 base, with 4 bases between them. CDR3: CATSRGGNTEAFF. The CDR3 DNA follows: TGTGCCACCAGCAGAGGCGGGAACACTGAAGCTTTCTTT.

This chain joins TRBV2 and TRBJ2-5; 9 bases are a match to TRBD2. The V and J ends lost 7 bases and 5 bases, in that order; junction bases with no gene match: 14. CDR1 and CDR2 (germline): SNHLY, FYNNEI. The CDR3 consists of 16 residues. The CDR3 here is CASTDPVAGVGETQYF. CDR3 in DNA: TGTGCCAGCACCGACCCTGTAGCGGGAGTAGGGGAGACCCAGTACTTC.

This clonotype was seen a few times. The rearrangement links TRBV27 to TRBJ2-7; maybe TRBD1 (5 bases). V lost 5 bases and J 6 bases, leaving 14 bases between the germline ends. Per germline, CDR1 MNHEY and CDR2 SMNVEV (reference sequence). CDR3 length: 13 amino acids. The CDR3 here is CASSRQGGREQYF. The DNA for the CDR3 is TGTGCCAGCAGTCGGCAGGGCGGACGCGAGCAGTACTTC.

This chain joins TRBV12-3 or TRBV12-4 and TRBJ2-1; TRBD2 matches at 14 bases. The DNA end lines up better with TRBJ2-7; the J call may be wrong. This CDR3 comprises 18 residues. CDR3 amino acids: CASTQRGLAGGSYNEQYF. CDR3 in DNA: TGTGCCAGCACCCAGCGCGGACTAGCGGGGGGATCCTACAATGAGCAGTACTTC.

For this clonotype: A much larger clone lies a single base off, so this may be a read error. This chain links TRBV4-3 with TRBJ1-2; D is unresolved. Germline V lookup: CDR1 LGHNA, CDR2 YSLEER. This CDR3 has 13 residues. CDR3 sequence (DNA): TGCGCCGGCAGCCCCCAATGGGACTATGGCTACACCTTC. Residues: CAGSPQWDYGYTF.

This clonotype was seen only a few times. This sequence joins TRBV4-3 and TRBJ2-3; weak D call: TRBD1 (6 bases). The germline V gene encodes CDR1 LGHNA and CDR2 YSLEER. The CDR3 has 17 amino acids. V lost 0 bases to trimming and J lost 0 bases, with 13 bases between them. CDR3 loop: CASSQEVRGKSTDTQYF. CDR3 DNA: TGCGCCAGCAGCCAAGAAGTCAGGGGAAAAAGCACAGATACGCAGTATTTT.

V usage is TRBV2 and J usage is TRBJ1-2, with no clear D. V gave up 6 bases and J gave up 7 bases, with 18 bases separating them. The germline V gene has CDR1 SNHLY and CDR2 FYNNEI. There are 14 residues in the CDR3. The CDR3 spells CASSELGFSSGYTF. CDR3 DNA sequence: TGTGCCAGCAGCGAACTGGGATTCTCTAGTGGCTACACCTTC. Based on the CDR3 plus reference TRBV2 and TRBJ1-2, the full variable domain is EPEVTQTPSHQVTQMGQEVILRCVPISNHLYFYWYRQILGQKVEFLVSFYNNEISEKSEIFDDQFSVERPDGSNFTLKIRSTKLEDSAMYFCASSELGFSSGYTFGSGTRLTVV.

The chain uses TRBV25-1 and TRBJ2-7, with no clear D. The V and J ends lost 6 bases and 5 bases respectively, with 14 bases between them. The CDR3 spans 13 residues. Germline lookup yields CDR1 MGHDK and CDR2 SYGVNS. CDR3 protein: CASSLSYVHEQYF. Written as DNA, the CDR3 is TGTGCCAGCAGCCTTTCGTATGTCCACGAGCAGTACTTC.

The rearrangement joins TRBV4-3 to TRBJ2-7; D is unresolved. Germline values: CDR1 LGHNA, CDR2 YSLEER. This CDR3 has 12 residues. V was trimmed by 0 bases and J by 10 bases, leaving 10 bases between them. The CDR3 is CASSQDNFVQYF. The CDR3 bases are TGCGCCAGCAGCCAAGACAATTTTGTCCAGTACTTC.

On this clonotype: Mismatch with germline at one junction end may stem from a read error. V and J are TRBV7-2 and TRBJ1-2; D gene ambiguous. The CDR3 length is 15 residues. The germline CDR1 and CDR2 sequences are SGHTA and FQGNSA. The CDR3 sequence: CAGSPPRGINYGYTF. DNA of the CDR3: TGTGCCGGCAGCCCGCCGCGGGGAATAAACTATGGCTACACCTTC. The entire variable domain, with the rest obtained from reference TRBV7-2 and TRBJ1-2, is as follows: GAGVSQSPSNKVTEKGKDVELRCDPISGHTALYWYRQSLGQGLEFLIYFQGNSAPDKSGLPSDRFSAERTGGSVSTLTIQRTQQEDSAVYLCAGSPPRGINYGYTFGSGTRLTVV.

The V gene is TRBV20-1, the J gene TRBJ1-2; 7 nucleotides align to TRBD1. Germline V lookup: CDR1 DFQATT, CDR2 SNEGSKA (reference sequence). The junction had 10 bases not matched to a gene; V was cut back by 1 base and J by 5 bases. The CDR3 contains 15 residues. This CDR3 reads CSARGWQGDPYGYTF. The CDR3 DNA is TGCAGTGCTAGAGGGTGGCAGGGGGACCCTTATGGCTACACCTTC.

To note about this clonotype: Since a much larger clone is just one base distant, this may be a read error. The chain combines TRBV7-2 with TRBJ2-5; 7 bases fit TRBD2. CDR3 length: 16 residues. In germline, CDR1 is SGHTA, CDR2 FQGNSA. DNA of the CDR3: TGTGCCAGCAGCCCCCGAGTTCTTGGGAGGGCAGAGGCCCAGTACTTC. Amino acids: CASSPRVLGRAEAQYF.

The chain employs TRBV6-1 and TRBJ1-2; D might be TRBD1 (5 bases). Trimming left V 2 bases short and J 6 bases short, with 13 bases between. Germline V gene sequence: CDR1 MNHNS, CDR2 SASEGT. CDR3 length equals 14 residues. The CDR3 sequence is CASSERGERDGYTF. The CDR3 DNA reads as TGTGCCAGCAGTGAACGGGGGGAGCGGGATGGCTACACCTTC.

The V and J genes are TRBV4-1 and TRBJ1-1, with 7 bases that match TRBD1. The germline V gene has CDR1 MGHRA and CDR2 YSYEKL. This CDR3 has 14 residues. J was trimmed by 4 bases and V by 3 bases; bases with no gene match: 5. The CDR3 bases are TGCGCCAGCAGCCACCCGACAGGGTTCACTGAAGCTTTCTTT. As protein: CASSHPTGFTEAFF.

This chain uses TRBV6-2 or TRBV6-3 with TRBJ2-1, with 12 bases aligning to TRBD2. The V and J ends lost 0 bases and 8 bases, in that order; junction bases with no gene match: 2. The germline CDR1 and CDR2 sequences are MNHEY and SVGEGT. This CDR3 contains 15 residues. CDR3 amino acids: CASSYSTSGGHEQFF. The CDR3 bases are TGTGCCAGCAGTTACTCGACTAGCGGGGGCCATGAGCAGTTCTTC.

About this clonotype: A much larger clone lies a single base off, so this may be a read error. The chain uses TRBV29-1 and TRBJ1-2; 7 bases match TRBD1. The CDR3 has 14 amino acids. Trimming at V came to 5 bases and at J to 7 bases, leaving 13 bases not matched to a gene. The germline gives CDR1 SQVTM, CDR2 ANQGSEA. The CDR3 nucleotides are TGCAGCGTTTCAGAGACAGGGCCGTTATGTGGCTACACCTTC. This encodes CSVSETGPLCGYTF.